The 20 T cell receptor beta chains in this list originate from one sample, sequenced in a study of shared clonotypes between healthy human individuals. TCRdb's copy holds only in-frame clones and misses some; the assay was immunoSEQ multiplex PCR. The sample includes about a million clones, approximately 72% of them seen just once. Input material: memory CD4+ T cells sorted from blood. Subset here: CD45RA-negative fraction. The receptor set was obtained from a man aged 18 to 30 in good health.

The J gene is TRBJ2-3, the V gene TRBV18, with D perhaps matching TRBD2 (5 bases). In germline, CDR1 is KGHSH, CDR2 LQKENI. There are 12 residues in the CDR3. V lost 4 bases to trimming and J lost 3 bases, with 5 bases between them. CDR3: CASSRETDTQYF. The CDR3 DNA follows: TGTGCCAGCTCACGGGAGACAGATACGCAGTATTTT.

This clone was counted once. The chain couples TRBV5-1 to TRBJ1-1; a possible D gene is TRBD1 (6 bases). The CDR3 is made up of 15 amino acids. Trimming took 4 bases from V and 1 from J, leaving 14 bases between them. Germline V lookup: CDR1 SGHRS, CDR2 YFSETQ. The CDR3 DNA sequence: TGCGCCAGCAGCAAAACAGGGATCGGGAACACTGAAGCTTTCTTT. Translated: CASSKTGIGNTEAFF.

This sequence joins TRBV5-1 and TRBJ2-4; D gene unclear. CDR1 SGHRS and CDR2 YFSETQ come from the germline V gene. The CDR3 runs to 15 residues. V lost 0 bases, J lost 3 bases, and 10 bases lay in between. This chain's CDR3 is CASSLVVGDKNIQYF. The DNA of the CDR3 is TGCGCCAGCAGCTTGGTCGTGGGTGACAAAAACATTCAGTACTTC. Drawing the rest from reference TRBV5-1 and TRBJ2-4, the complete variable domain is KAGVTQTPRYLIKTRGQQVTLSCSPISGHRSVSWYQQTPGQGLQFLFEYFSETQRNKGNFPGRFSGRQFSNSRSEMNVSTLELGDSALYLCASSLVVGDKNIQYFGAGTRLSVL.

This clone was observed once. The rearrangement uses TRBV11-2 and TRBJ1-6; D perhaps matches TRBD1 (6 bases). Germline values: CDR1 SGHAT, CDR2 FQNNGV. The V end lost 6 bases, the J end lost 8 bases, and 14 bases lay between the germline ends. CDR3 size: 14 residues. The CDR3 loop reads CASRQGVVDSPLHF. CDR3 DNA: TGTGCCAGCAGACAGGGAGTGGTAGATTCACCCCTCCACTTT.

The chain uses TRBV5-1 and TRBJ2-7, with D uncertain. Trimming pared 0 bases from V and 3 bases from J, leaving 7 bases between. This CDR3 has 13 amino acids. From germline, CDR1 is SGHRS and CDR2 YFSETQ. Written as DNA, the CDR3 is TGCGCCAGCAGCTTGGCTGCGGTCTACGAGCAGTACTTC. This translates into CASSLAAVYEQYF.

The V and J genes are TRBV2 and TRBJ1-1; no clear D gene. The CDR3 spans 13 residues. V gave up 4 bases and J gave up 1 base, with 7 bases separating them. Germline V CDR1 and CDR2: SNHLY, FYNNEI. The CDR3 region has the DNA TGTGCCAGCAGTGCAGACAAGAACACTGAAGCTTTCTTT. It yields the protein CASSADKNTEAFF. Full variable domain (remainder filled in from reference TRBV2 and TRBJ1-1): EPEVTQTPSHQVTQMGQEVILRCVPISNHLYFYWYRQILGQKVEFLVSFYNNEISEKSEIFDDQFSVERPDGSNFTLKIRSTKLEDSAMYFCASSADKNTEAFFGQGTRLTVV.

The chain is built from TRBV6-1 and TRBJ1-3; the D gene is possibly TRBD1 (6 bases). The CDR3 has 14 residues. CDR1 MNHNS and CDR2 SASEGT come from the germline V gene. The V gene lost 6 bases and the J gene lost 2 bases, with 11 bases spanning the gap. CDR3 loop: CASRENRAGNTIYF. Here the CDR3 DNA reads TGTGCCAGCAGGGAGAACAGGGCTGGAAACACCATATATTTT.

This clone was recorded once. The chain employs TRBV12-5 and TRBJ1-3; D is uncertain. CDR1 is LGHNT and CDR2 is FRNRAP in the germline V gene. This CDR3 has 17 amino acids. Trimming took 0 bases from V and 0 from J, leaving 12 bases between them. The CDR3, as DNA: TGTGCTAGTGGTTTGGTCTTGGACTGGAACTCTGGAAACACCATATATTTT. Translating it yields CASGLVLDWNSGNTIYF. Looking up the rest from reference TRBV12-5 and TRBJ1-3 gives the full variable domain: DARVTQTPRHKVTEMGQEVTMRCQPILGHNTVFWYRQTMMQGLELLAYFRNRAPLDDSGMPKDRFSAEMPDATLATLKIQPSEPRDSAVYFCASGLVLDWNSGNTIYFGEGSWLTVV.

The rearrangement uses TRBV23-1 and TRBJ2-7; possible D gene TRBD1, 6 bases. TRBV23-1 is an ORF, and what it does is uncertain. This CDR3 has 15 amino acids. Trimming pared 4 bases from V and 0 bases from J, leaving 13 bases between. The CDR3 protein is CASSRNRVDSYEQYF. In DNA, the CDR3 is TGCGCCAGCAGTCGGAACAGGGTTGACTCCTACGAGCAGTACTTC.

The chain links TRBV20-1 to TRBJ2-1, with D unresolved. This CDR3 has 10 amino acids. V shed 4 bases and J shed 10 bases, with 8 bases lying between them. Per the germline V gene, CDR1 is DFQATT and CDR2 is SNEGSKA (reference sequence). CDR3 bases: TGCAGTGCTATGTTTAGGGAGCAGTTCTTC. Translating it yields CSAMFREQFF.

This clone is medium-sized by share. The rearrangement joins TRBV18 to TRBJ1-1, with D uncertain. This CDR3 has 13 residues. Germline V gene sequence: CDR1 KGHSH, CDR2 LQKENI. V gave up 3 bases and J gave up 3 bases, with 8 bases separating them. CDR3 DNA: TGTGCCAGCTCACCTTACAGACACACTGAAGCTTTCTTT. Its protein product is CASSPYRHTEAFF.

The chain joins TRBV4-1 to TRBJ1-2, with 7 positions matching TRBD1. The J segment lost 5 bases and the V segment lost 0 bases, leaving 6 bases of the junction unmatched. Germline V lookup: CDR1 MGHRA, CDR2 YSYEKL. There are 15 residues in the CDR3. CDR3 sequence: CASSQDTGVAYGYTF. CDR3 DNA: TGCGCCAGCAGCCAAGATACAGGGGTAGCGTATGGCTACACCTTC.

The gene calls are TRBV5-1 and TRBJ2-1; D remains ambiguous. In germline, CDR1 is SGHRS, CDR2 YFSETQ. Deletions cut 4 bases from V and 2 bases from J, with 13 bases between. This CDR3 spans 15 amino acids. This CDR3 is CASSTRGDAYNEQFF. CDR3 coding DNA: TGCGCCAGCAGCACCCGTGGGGATGCCTACAATGAGCAGTTCTTC.

This clone has only a few counts. As DNA, the CDR3 is TGTGCCAGCAGCCGGTACGGCCGGTACAATGAGCAGTTCTTC. Its translation: CASSRYGRYNEQFF. This chain connects TRBV11-2 to TRBJ2-1; no clear D gene. Germline loops: CDR1 SGHAT, CDR2 FQNNGV. V lost 5 bases to trimming and J lost 4 bases, with 12 bases between them. The CDR3 sequence is 14 residues long.

This chain links TRBV5-4 with TRBJ2-5, with 9 bases identical to TRBD1. This CDR3 is built from 17 residues. Trimming took 4 bases from V and 5 from J; bases not matched to a gene: 15. The germline V gene has CDR1 SGHNT and CDR2 YYREEE (reference sequence). CDR3 protein: CASSGSPGQGTGETQYF. For the CDR3, the DNA is TGTGCCAGCAGCGGATCCCCGGGACAGGGAACGGGGGAGACCCAGTACTTC.

This clone occurred a few times. The V call is TRBV27, the J call TRBJ2-1; 12 bases line up with TRBD2. CDR1 is MNHEY, CDR2 SMNVEV, per germline (reference sequence). V dropped 2 bases and J dropped 7; count of bases not matched to a gene: 9. The CDR3 contains 17 residues. CDR3 sequence (DNA): TGTGCCAGCAGTTTACCCCGACTAGCGGGGGTCCGGAATGAGCAGTTCTTC. Amino acid sequence: CASSLPRLAGVRNEQFF.

Here the CDR3 DNA reads TGTGCCACCCGGGTCCAAGAGACCCAGTACTTC. Protein product: CATRVQETQYF. The chain couples TRBV10-3 to TRBJ2-5; D gene ambiguous. Germline V lookup: CDR1 ENHRY, CDR2 SYGVKD. The CDR3 is made up of 11 amino acids. Trimming pared 10 bases from V and 1 base from J, leaving 7 bases between.

CDR3 sequence: CASTRVGHETDTQYF. CDR3 bases: TGTGCCAGCACGCGAGTCGGGCACGAGACAGATACGCAGTATTTT. This chain links TRBV9 with TRBJ2-3; the D is unclear. Trimming shortened V by 6 bases and J by 3 bases, and 17 bases separated the two germline ends. The CDR3 runs to 15 residues. From germline, CDR1 is SGDLS and CDR2 YYNGEE.

Many counts were recorded for this clone. In the same sample, other DNA sequences code for this CDR3. V gene TRBV18 combines with J gene TRBJ1-5, with 8 bases identical to TRBD1. Germline V lookup: CDR1 KGHSH, CDR2 LQKENI. V dropped 2 bases and J dropped 2; count of bases not matched to a gene: 2. The CDR3 is made up of 15 amino acids. CDR3 residues: CASSPDRGGNQPQHF. The DNA of the CDR3 is TGTGCCAGCTCACCAGACAGGGGCGGCAATCAGCCCCAGCATTTT. The complete variable domain, with remaining parts taken from reference TRBV18 and TRBJ1-5, reads NAGVMQNPRHLVRRRGQEARLRCSPMKGHSHVYWYRQLPEEGLKFMVYLQKENIIDESGMPKERFSAEFPKEGPSILRIQQVVRGDSAAYFCASSPDRGGNQPQHFGDGTRLSIL.

This chain connects TRBV23-1 to TRBJ2-3; no definite D call. TRBV23-1 is sorted into the ORF group, with uncertain function. V was cut by 0 bases and J by 1 base, with 8 bases left in between. This CDR3 has 15 amino acids. The CDR3 DNA is TGCGCCAGCAGTCAATCAGGGCTAGGCACAGATACGCAGTATTTT. This codes for CASSQSGLGTDTQYF.